Presented here are 2 T cell receptor delta chains from one specimen sequenced in a study of gamma delta lymphoproliferative disorders and STAT genes. TCRdb used CATT to re-call clones from the multiplex PCR reads. The sample gives about 3,800 delta-chain clones, about 1% of which show up once; 20% to 25% is in the top ten. PBMCs from patients and controls supplied the genomic DNA for sequencing. The specimen was blood. Source of these receptors: a human donor in good health.

The J segment is TRDJ1; no V gene was assigned. This CDR3 has 13 residues. CDR3 in amino acids: CASLRGGQDKLIF. As DNA, the CDR3 is TGTGCCTCCCTAAGGGGGGGGCAGGATAAACTCATCTTT.

Details on this clone: With only one base between it and a far larger clone, this is likely a read error. This same CDR3 is encoded by further DNA sequences in the sample. The J gene is TRDJ1, the V gene TRDV2; 13 bases align to TRDD3. There are 19 residues in the CDR3. Looked up from germline, CDR1 is GEAIGNYY and CDR2 is EKD. The CDR3 sequence: CACDTISTGGYGGTDKLIF. The CDR3 DNA sequence: TGTGCCTGCGACACTATCTCCACTGGGGGATACGGGGGCACCGATAAACTCATCTTT.